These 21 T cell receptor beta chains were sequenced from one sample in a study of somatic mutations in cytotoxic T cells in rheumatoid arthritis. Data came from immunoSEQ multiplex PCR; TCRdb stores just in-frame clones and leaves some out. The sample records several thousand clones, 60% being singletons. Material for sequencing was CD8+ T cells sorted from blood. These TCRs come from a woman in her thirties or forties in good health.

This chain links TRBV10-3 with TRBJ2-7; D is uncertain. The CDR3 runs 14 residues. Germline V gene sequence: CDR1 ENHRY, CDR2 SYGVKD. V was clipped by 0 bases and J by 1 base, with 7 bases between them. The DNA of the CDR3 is TGTGCCATCAGTGAGTCTAGGGTTTCCTACGAGCAGTACTTC. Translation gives CAISESRVSYEQYF.

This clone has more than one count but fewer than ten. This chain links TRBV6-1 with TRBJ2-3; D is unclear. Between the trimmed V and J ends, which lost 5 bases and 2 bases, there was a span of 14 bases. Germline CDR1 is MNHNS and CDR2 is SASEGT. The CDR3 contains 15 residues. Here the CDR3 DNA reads TGTGCCAGCAGTTCCGTAGAGTCCCACACAGATACGCAGTATTTT. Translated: CASSSVESHTDTQYF.

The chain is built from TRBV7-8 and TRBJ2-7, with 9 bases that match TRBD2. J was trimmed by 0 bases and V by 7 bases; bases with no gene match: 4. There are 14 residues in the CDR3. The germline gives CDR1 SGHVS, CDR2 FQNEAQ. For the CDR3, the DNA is TGTGCCAGCACCCTGACTAGCGGCTCCTACGAGCAGTACTTC. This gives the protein CASTLTSGSYEQYF.

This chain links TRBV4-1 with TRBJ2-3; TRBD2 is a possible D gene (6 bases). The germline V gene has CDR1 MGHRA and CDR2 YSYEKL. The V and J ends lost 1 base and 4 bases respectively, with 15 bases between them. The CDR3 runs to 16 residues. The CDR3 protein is CASSQVDGSLADTQYF. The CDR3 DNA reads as TGCGCCAGCAGCCAAGTTGACGGGAGCTTAGCAGATACGCAGTATTTT.

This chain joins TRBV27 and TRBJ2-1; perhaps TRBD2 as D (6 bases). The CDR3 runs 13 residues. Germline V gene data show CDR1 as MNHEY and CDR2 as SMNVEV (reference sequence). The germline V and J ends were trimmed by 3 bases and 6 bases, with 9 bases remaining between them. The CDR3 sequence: CASSLGGINEQFF. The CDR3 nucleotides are TGTGCCAGCAGTTTGGGAGGAATCAATGAGCAGTTCTTC.

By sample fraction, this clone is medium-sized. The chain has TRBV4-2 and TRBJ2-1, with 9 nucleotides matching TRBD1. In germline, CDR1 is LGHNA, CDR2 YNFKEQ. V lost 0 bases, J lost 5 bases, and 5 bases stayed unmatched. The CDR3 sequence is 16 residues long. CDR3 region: CASSQEWTGADNEQFF. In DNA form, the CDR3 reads TGTGCCAGCAGCCAAGAATGGACAGGGGCTGACAATGAGCAGTTCTTC.

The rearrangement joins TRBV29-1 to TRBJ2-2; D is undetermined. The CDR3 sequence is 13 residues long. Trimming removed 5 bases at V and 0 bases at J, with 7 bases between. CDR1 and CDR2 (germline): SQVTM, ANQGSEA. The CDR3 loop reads CSVTIPNTGELFF. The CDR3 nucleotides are TGCAGCGTTACCATACCGAACACCGGGGAGCTGTTTTTT.

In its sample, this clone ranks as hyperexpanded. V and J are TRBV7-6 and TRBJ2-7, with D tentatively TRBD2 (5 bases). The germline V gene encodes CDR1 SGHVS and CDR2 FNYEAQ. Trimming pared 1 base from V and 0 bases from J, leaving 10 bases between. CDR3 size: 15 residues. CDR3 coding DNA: TGTGCCAGCAGCTTAGGTAGCGAGAGCTCCTACGAGCAGTACTTC. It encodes CASSLGSESSYEQYF. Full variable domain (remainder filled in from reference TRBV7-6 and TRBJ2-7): GAGVSQSPRYKVTKRGQDVALRCDPISGHVSLYWYRQALGQGPEFLTYFNYEAQQDKSGLPNDRFSAERPEGSISTLTIQRTEQRDSAMYRCASSLGSESSYEQYFGPGTRLTVT.

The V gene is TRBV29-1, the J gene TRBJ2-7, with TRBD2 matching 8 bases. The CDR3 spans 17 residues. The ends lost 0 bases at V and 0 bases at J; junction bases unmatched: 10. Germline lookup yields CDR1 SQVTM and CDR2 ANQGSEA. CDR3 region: CSVEDTRTSSSSYEQYF. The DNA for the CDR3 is TGCAGCGTTGAAGATACCCGGACTAGCTCCAGCTCCTACGAGCAGTACTTC.

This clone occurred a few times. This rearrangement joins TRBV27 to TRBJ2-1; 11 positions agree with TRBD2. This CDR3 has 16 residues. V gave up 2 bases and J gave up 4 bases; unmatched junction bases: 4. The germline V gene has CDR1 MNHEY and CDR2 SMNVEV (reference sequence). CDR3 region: CASSLLTSGTYNEQFF. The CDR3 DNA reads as TGTGCCAGCAGTTTACTGACTAGCGGGACTTACAATGAGCAGTTCTTC.

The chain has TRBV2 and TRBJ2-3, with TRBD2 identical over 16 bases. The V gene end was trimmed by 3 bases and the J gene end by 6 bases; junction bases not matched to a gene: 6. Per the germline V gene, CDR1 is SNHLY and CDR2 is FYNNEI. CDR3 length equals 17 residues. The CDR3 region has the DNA TGTGCCAGCAGTGAGCCGGGACTAGCGGGAGGGCTGGATACGCAGTATTTT. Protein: CASSEPGLAGGLDTQYF.

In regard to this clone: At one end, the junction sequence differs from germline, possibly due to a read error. As DNA, the CDR3 is TGTGCCAGCGGTGAAGCCGGGACTTTGTACCAAGAGACCCAGTACTTC. Its protein is CASGEAGTLYQETQYF. The V gene is TRBV6-1, the J gene TRBJ2-5, with D perhaps TRBD2 (6 bases). The CDR3 spans 16 residues. Germline CDR1 and CDR2: MNHNS and SASEGT.

CDR3 loop: CASSEAYEQYF. The CDR3 bases are TGTGCCAGCAGTGAGGCCTACGAGCAGTACTTC. The chain recombines TRBV25-1 with TRBJ2-7; no firm D call. The V gene's germline CDR1 is MGHDK and CDR2 SYGVNS. This CDR3 spans 11 amino acids. V gave up 3 bases and J gave up 2 bases, with 2 bases separating them.

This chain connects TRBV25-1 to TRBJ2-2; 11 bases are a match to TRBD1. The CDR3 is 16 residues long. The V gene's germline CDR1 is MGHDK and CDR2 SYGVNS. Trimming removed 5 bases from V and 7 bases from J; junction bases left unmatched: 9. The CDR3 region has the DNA TGTGCCAGCAGTCCCCGGGGACAGGGGGTGGACGGGGAGCTGTTTTTT. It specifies CASSPRGQGVDGELFF.

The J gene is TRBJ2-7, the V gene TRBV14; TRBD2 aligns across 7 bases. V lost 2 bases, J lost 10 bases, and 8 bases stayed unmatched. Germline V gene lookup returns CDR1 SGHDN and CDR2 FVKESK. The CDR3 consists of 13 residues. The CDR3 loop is CASSQSPGGLQYF. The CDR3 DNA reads TGTGCCAGCAGCCAATCTCCGGGAGGCCTCCAGTACTTC.

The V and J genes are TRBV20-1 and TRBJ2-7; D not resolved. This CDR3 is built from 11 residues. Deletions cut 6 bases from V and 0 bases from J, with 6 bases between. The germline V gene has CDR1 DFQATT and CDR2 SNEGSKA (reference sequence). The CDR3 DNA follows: TGCAGTGCAAGGGACTCCTACGAGCAGTACTTC. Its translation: CSARDSYEQYF.

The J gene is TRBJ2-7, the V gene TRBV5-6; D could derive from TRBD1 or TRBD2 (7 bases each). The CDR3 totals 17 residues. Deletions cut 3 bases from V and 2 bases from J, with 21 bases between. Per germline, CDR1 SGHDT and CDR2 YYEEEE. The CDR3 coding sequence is TGTGCCAGCAGCTCTGGACAGGAGCTAGCGGCAGCCTACGAGCAGTACTTC. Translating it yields CASSSGQELAAAYEQYF.

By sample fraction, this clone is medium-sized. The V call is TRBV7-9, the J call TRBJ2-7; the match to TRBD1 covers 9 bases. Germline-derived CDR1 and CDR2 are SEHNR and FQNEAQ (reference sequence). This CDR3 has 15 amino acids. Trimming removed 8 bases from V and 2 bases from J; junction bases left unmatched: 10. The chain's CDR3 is CASDTIRQGAYEQYF. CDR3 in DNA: TGTGCCAGCGATACTATCAGACAGGGGGCCTACGAGCAGTACTTC.

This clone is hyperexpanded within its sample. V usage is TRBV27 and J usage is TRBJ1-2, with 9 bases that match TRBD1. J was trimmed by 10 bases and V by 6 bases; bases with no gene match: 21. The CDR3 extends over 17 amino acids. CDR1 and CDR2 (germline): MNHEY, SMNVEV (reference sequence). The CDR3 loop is CASSLGPWGGTGSDYTF. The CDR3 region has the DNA TGTGCCAGCAGCCTAGGTCCTTGGGGTGGGACAGGGAGTGACTACACCTTC.

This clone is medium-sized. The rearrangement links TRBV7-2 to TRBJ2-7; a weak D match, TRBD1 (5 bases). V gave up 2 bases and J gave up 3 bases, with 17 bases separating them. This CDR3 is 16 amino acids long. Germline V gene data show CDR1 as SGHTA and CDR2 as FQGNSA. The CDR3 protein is CASSLISGWVYYEQYF. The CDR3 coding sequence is TGTGCCAGCAGCTTAATATCAGGGTGGGTTTACTACGAGCAGTACTTC.

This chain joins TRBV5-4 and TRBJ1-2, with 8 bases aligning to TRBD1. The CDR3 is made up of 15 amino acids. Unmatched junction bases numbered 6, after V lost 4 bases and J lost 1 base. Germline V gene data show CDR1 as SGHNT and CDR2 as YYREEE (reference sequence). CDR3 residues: CASSPDRVGNYGYTF. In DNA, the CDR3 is TGTGCCAGCAGCCCGGACAGGGTCGGTAACTATGGCTACACCTTC.